The 3 T cell receptor beta chains reported below all come from one sample, sequenced in a study of blood T cell repertoires in COVID-19. Method: immunoSEQ multiplex PCR; TCRdb's copy keeps in-frame clones and lacks some. The data contain around 100,000 clones, more than 60% of them singletons. Sequenced: peripheral blood. The origin of the receptors is a man between 65 and 79 years old with active or convalescent COVID-19.

This clone appeared once. The rearrangement links TRBV7-2 to TRBJ2-3; 7 nucleotides match TRBD2. J gave up 4 bases and V 0 bases, and 4 bases lay outside the gene matches. The CDR3 extends over 15 amino acids. Germline CDR1 is SGHTA and CDR2 is FQGNSA. The CDR3 DNA reads TGTGCCAGCAGCTTAGCGGGAGGGAACCCAGATACGCAGTATTTT. Protein product: CASSLAGGNPDTQYF.

The chain carries TRBV28 and TRBJ1-2, with TRBD1 matching over 11 bases. CDR1 is MDHEN, CDR2 SYDVKM, per germline. The V and J ends lost 6 bases and 4 bases, in that order; junction bases with no gene match: 7. This CDR3 contains 15 residues. Here the CDR3 reads CASSRTGGTGYGYTF. CDR3 nucleotides: TGTGCCAGCAGCAGGACAGGGGGCACTGGCTATGGCTACACCTTC.

The rearrangement joins TRBV6-4 to TRBJ1-5; D gene ambiguous. Trimming stripped 7 bases from V and 0 bases from J, with 13 bases between. CDR3 size: 15 residues. CDR1 is MRHNA and CDR2 is SNTAGT in the germline V gene. CDR3 loop: CASMLGGNSNQPQHF. As DNA, the CDR3 is TGTGCCAGCATGCTGGGAGGGAATAGCAATCAGCCCCAGCATTTT.